This TCR beta chain was identified during a study of T cell changes during pregnancy in multiple sclerosis. Germline CDR1 SGDLS, CDR2 YYNGEE. The CDR3 contains 14 residues. V was shortened by 0 bases and J by 5 bases, with 9 bases between the two germline ends. TCRdb keeps only in-frame clones here, not all; method: immunoSEQ multiplex PCR. The table has tens of thousands of clones, approximately 92% seen once. This chain links TRBV9 with TRBJ1-5; maybe TRBD1 (5 bases). The sample was peripheral blood, taken in the first trimester of pregnancy. The sequence derives from a female donor with multiple sclerosis, enrolled in a pregnancy study. CDR3 sequence: CASSVAGIDQPQHF. The CDR3 DNA reads as TGTGCCAGCAGCGTAGCAGGGATCGATCAGCCCCAGCATTTT.